Detailed here is one T cell receptor beta chain. Its antigen is undetermined. The sample comes from a study of cytomegalovirus exposure and HLA in healthy donors. Study-wide points: Altogether, around 160 TCR beta chains were recorded as cytomegalovirus-associated.

There are 14 residues in the CDR3. Germline V gene lookup returns CDR1 KGHSH and CDR2 LQKENI. V gave up 6 bases and J gave up 2 bases, with 11 bases separating them. The PCR was carried out with 60 Vbeta primers and 13 Jbeta primers. The assay was immunoSEQ multiplex PCR, and TCRdb's table has in-frame clones only and misses some. The sample gives 200,000 to 250,000 clones, 70% to 90% of which show up once; 1% to 1.5% is in the top ten. The sequenced material came from PBMCs. The clonotype comes from a human donor in good health. The rearrangement links TRBV18 to TRBJ1-3, with a weak D call TRBD1 (5 bases). Here the CDR3 reads CASSEGEAGNTIYF. As DNA, the CDR3 is TGTGCCAGCTCCGAAGGGGAGGCTGGAAACACCATATATTTT.